Below are 7 T cell receptor beta chains sequenced from a single sample in a study of vaccination effects on CD4 cells after COVID-19. For these TCRs, the target antigens are not known. Sequencing in the ViraFEST assay came after antigen-specific CD4+ T cells had been expanded with viral peptide pools, which were used to stimulate PBMC. Following a 10-day culture, CD4+ T cells were purified. Here immunoSEQ multiplex PCR was the method, and the copy in TCRdb shows in-frame clones only, minus some. The table lists about 31,000 clones, roughly two thirds of them singletons. Source: CD4+ T cells from PBMCs cultured with HCoV-229E spike peptides, taken before COVID-19 vaccination. The receptors originated from a human donor who received a COVID-19 vaccine.

This clone came up a few times. V usage is TRBV7-9 and J usage is TRBJ1-2, with unresolved D. The CDR3 is made up of 13 amino acids. Trimming took 7 bases from V and 3 from J, leaving 12 bases between them. Germline V gene sequence: CDR1 SEHNR, CDR2 FQNEAQ (reference sequence). The CDR3 sequence: CASTGNLYYGYTF. Written as DNA, the CDR3 is TGTGCCAGCACCGGAAACCTCTACTATGGCTACACCTTC.

The J gene is TRBJ1-5, the V gene TRBV19; TRBD1 matches 8 bases. Germline V gene sequence: CDR1 LNHDA, CDR2 SQIVND (reference sequence). J gave up 6 bases and V 6 bases, and 4 bases lay outside the gene matches. CDR3 length equals 13 residues. The CDR3 loop reads CASSLDRVQPQHF. The CDR3 DNA follows: TGTGCCAGTAGCCTGGACAGGGTTCAGCCCCAGCATTTT.

The rearrangement joins TRBV29-1 to TRBJ1-2; 10 bases line up with TRBD1. CDR3 size: 12 residues. J was trimmed by 6 bases and V by 8 bases; bases with no gene match: 6. Germline CDR1 and CDR2: SQVTM and ANQGSEA. The CDR3 DNA reads TGCAGCTCCCGGGACAGGGGAAATGGCTACACCTTC. It encodes CSSRDRGNGYTF.

This clone was counted only a few times. This chain connects TRBV9 to TRBJ1-2; no clear D. With 4 bases removed from V and 5 bases from J, the gap between germline ends came to 12 bases. Germline V gene lookup returns CDR1 SGDLS and CDR2 YYNGEE. The CDR3 sequence is 13 residues long. CDR3 DNA: TGTGCCAGCAGCCCACCGACGGCATATGGCTACACCTTC. As protein: CASSPPTAYGYTF.

This chain uses TRBV6-5 with TRBJ1-4; no clear D gene. The CDR3 length is 14 residues. Germline CDR1 and CDR2: MNHEY and SVGAGI. Trimming pared 0 bases from V and 7 bases from J, leaving 9 bases between. The CDR3 nucleotides read TGTGCCAGCAGTTACTCCGGACTGGGTGAAAAACTGTTTTTT. Protein: CASSYSGLGEKLFF.

The chain has TRBV30 and TRBJ2-1; 8 nucleotides match TRBD2. The CDR3 runs to 19 residues. Germline V gene sequence: CDR1 GTSNPN, CDR2 SVGIG (reference sequence). The junction had 13 bases not matched to a gene; V was cut back by 0 bases and J by 0 bases. The chain's CDR3 is CAWSVPRGGLRSSYNEQFF. CDR3 DNA sequence: TGTGCCTGGAGTGTACCCCGGGGGGGACTTAGGAGCTCCTACAATGAGCAGTTCTTC.

The gene calls are TRBV5-1 and TRBJ1-1; TRBD1 agrees at 7 bases. The germline V gene has CDR1 SGHRS and CDR2 YFSETQ. V gave up 7 bases and J gave up 4 bases; unmatched junction bases: 10. The CDR3 length is 14 residues. The CDR3: CASGLGAGGTEAFF. Here the CDR3 DNA reads TGCGCCAGCGGCCTCGGGGCAGGGGGCACTGAAGCTTTCTTT. Together with reference TRBV5-1 and TRBJ1-1, the CDR3 gives the full variable domain: KAGVTQTPRYLIKTRGQQVTLSCSPISGHRSVSWYQQTPGQGLQFLFEYFSETQRNKGNFPGRFSGRQFSNSRSEMNVSTLELGDSALYLCASGLGAGGTEAFFGQGTRLTVV.